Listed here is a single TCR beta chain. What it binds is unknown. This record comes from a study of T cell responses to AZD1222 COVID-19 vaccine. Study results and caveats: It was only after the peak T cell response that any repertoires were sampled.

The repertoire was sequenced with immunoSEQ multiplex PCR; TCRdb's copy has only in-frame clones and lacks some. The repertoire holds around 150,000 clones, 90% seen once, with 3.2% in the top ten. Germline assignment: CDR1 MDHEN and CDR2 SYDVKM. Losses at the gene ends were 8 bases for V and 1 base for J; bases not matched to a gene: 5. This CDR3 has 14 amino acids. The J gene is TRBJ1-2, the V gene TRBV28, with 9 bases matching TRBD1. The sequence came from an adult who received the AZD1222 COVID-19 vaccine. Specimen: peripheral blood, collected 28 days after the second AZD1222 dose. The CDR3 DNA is TGTGCCAGCCTCCCGGGACAGGGTAACTATGGCTACACCTTC. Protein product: CASLPGQGNYGYTF.